The entry below describes one T cell receptor (beta chain). Assay: immunoSEQ multiplex PCR; the TCRdb copy retains only in-frame clones and omits some. The sample consists of roughly 370,000 clones, 80% to 95% of them appearing once. The entry originates in a study of control samples from healthy donors and cancer patients. The CDR3 is 14 residues long. Germline V gene lookup returns CDR1 SGHTA and CDR2 FQGNSA. Trimming took 8 bases from V and 6 from J, leaving 14 bases between them. The chain carries TRBV7-2 and TRBJ1-6, with a possible D match to TRBD1 (5 bases). The receptor's source is a man aged 35-49 years with head and neck cancer. Sequenced input: PBMCs. CDR3 region: CASFQGAPNSPLHF. CDR3 DNA: TGTGCCAGCTTCCAGGGTGCTCCTAATTCACCCCTCCACTTT.